The 13 T cell receptor beta chains below all came from one sample that was sequenced in a study of human T cells and chemical hapten exposure. Time point given: patch test 2, 6 weeks after DPC sensitization. Noted treatment: therapeutic diphenylcyclopropenone sensitization with weekly scalp DPC. TCRdb redid the calling of the RACE reads with MiXCR, one entry per CDR3 protein. The repertoire consists of tens of thousands of distinct CDR3 sequences, with roughly 12% occurring once and the leading ten covering 1.6%. The starting material was whole blood, obtained in connection with sensitization to the hapten diphenylcyclopropenone (DPC). The origin of the receptors is a man aged 18 to 30 with alopecia areata. Some clones in this sample may be carry-over from other donors' samples.

The chain has TRBV5-6 and TRBJ1-5; D unclear. V dropped 1 base and J dropped 7 bases, with 9 bases sitting between them. Germline V CDR1 and CDR2: SGHDT, YYEEEE. The CDR3 spans 13 residues. CDR3 sequence (DNA): TGTGCCAGCAGCTTGTCCCCCGTACAGCCCCAGCATTTT. It codes for CASSLSPVQPQHF.

The table lists this clonotype with a few counts. V usage is TRBV5-6 and J usage is TRBJ1-2; no reliable D call. This CDR3 region has 15 residues. Germline loops: CDR1 SGHDT, CDR2 YYEEEE. Between the trimmed V and J ends, which lost 0 bases and 0 bases, there was a span of 9 bases. CDR3 residues: CASSLGGGTNYGYTF. The CDR3 bases are TGTGCCAGCAGCTTGGGAGGCGGAACTAACTATGGCTACACCTTC.

This clonotype was detected a few times. V usage is TRBV7-9 and J usage is TRBJ2-3; 9 bases are a match to TRBD2. V lost 5 bases and J lost 2; bases outside the gene matches: 8. Germline CDR1 reads SEHNR; CDR2 reads FQNEAQ (reference sequence). CDR3 length: 16 amino acids. The CDR3 DNA reads as TGTGCCAGCAGCACCACTAGCGGGCCTCACACAGATACGCAGTATTTT. As protein: CASSTTSGPHTDTQYF.

The table lists this clonotype with a few counts. V usage is TRBV4-1 and J usage is TRBJ1-4; the D is unclear. Germline V gene sequence: CDR1 MGHRA, CDR2 YSYEKL. This CDR3 region has 15 residues. V was pared by 0 bases and J by 0 bases, with 5 bases between. The CDR3 DNA reads as TGCGCCAGCAGCCAAGATCAAGCAACTAATGAAAAACTGTTTTTT. Translating gives CASSQDQATNEKLFF.

This clonotype showed up just a few times. The rearrangement uses TRBV2 and TRBJ1-1; 10 nucleotides agree with TRBD1. Germline trimming cut 6 bases from V and 7 bases from J; bases unmatched to any gene: 8. The CDR3 is 14 amino acids. Germline CDR1 and CDR2: SNHLY and FYNNEI. CDR3 in amino acids: CASRGDRGRGEAFF. As DNA, the CDR3 is TGTGCCAGCAGGGGGGACAGGGGAAGGGGTGAAGCTTTCTTT.

This clonotype was detected many times. This chain joins TRBV6-2 or TRBV6-3 and TRBJ2-2, with D possibly being TRBD1 (6 bases). CDR1 is MNHEY, CDR2 SVGEGT, per germline. There are 14 residues in the CDR3. V dropped 8 bases and J dropped 1 base, with 11 bases sitting between them. CDR3 region: CASCLTGNTGELFF. Here the CDR3 DNA reads TGTGCCAGCTGCCTGACAGGGAACACCGGGGAGCTGTTTTTT.

A few counts support this clonotype. The V gene is TRBV5-4, the J gene TRBJ2-2; the D gene could be TRBD1 or TRBD2 (5 bases each). V was pared by 2 bases and J by 2 bases, with 13 bases between. Per germline, CDR1 SGHNT and CDR2 YYREEE (reference sequence). The CDR3 has 16 amino acids. CDR3 protein: CASSLRGTANTGELFF. The CDR3, as DNA: TGTGCCAGCAGCTTACGAGGGACGGCCAACACCGGGGAGCTGTTTTTT.

At least ten counts were recorded for this clonotype. The V gene is TRBV7-3, the J gene TRBJ1-4, with TRBD1 identical over 8 bases. Unmatched junction bases numbered 6, after V lost 6 bases and J lost 3 bases. Per germline, CDR1 SGHTA and CDR2 FQGTGA. This CDR3 is built from 15 residues. This CDR3 is CASSETGGANEKLFF. The DNA for the CDR3 is TGTGCCAGCAGTGAAACAGGGGGAGCTAATGAAAAACTGTTTTTT. The full variable domain, its missing parts supplied by reference TRBV7-3 and TRBJ1-4, is GAGVSQTPSNKVTEKGKYVELRCDPISGHTALYWYRQSLGQGPEFLIYFQGTGAADDSGLPNDRFFAVRPEGSVSTLKIQRTERGDSAVYLCASSETGGANEKLFFGSGTQLSVL.

The V gene is TRBV10-1, the J gene TRBJ1-1; D remains ambiguous. Germline lookup yields CDR1 WNHNN and CDR2 SYGVQD (reference sequence). This CDR3 is 13 amino acids long. V lost 5 bases, J lost 3 bases, and 10 bases lay in between. DNA for the CDR3: TGCGCCAGCAGTCTAAAAGTGGACACTGAAGCTTTCTTT. Encoded protein: CASSLKVDTEAFF.

This clonotype was recorded at least ten times. The chain couples TRBV7-6 to TRBJ1-3; 8 bases align to TRBD1. CDR1 SGHVS and CDR2 FNYEAQ come from the germline V gene. V lost 0 bases to trimming and J lost 2 bases; unmatched junction nucleotides: 9. This CDR3 has 18 residues. CDR3 nucleotides: TGTGCCAGCAGCTTAGCGTCAGGGGGCATTCGGGCTGGAAACACCATATATTTT. This translates into CASSLASGGIRAGNTIYF.

There are many counts of this clonotype. The CDR3 reads CASSLPGRTQHF. CDR3 in DNA: TGTGCCAGCAGCTTGCCGGGGAGGACCCAGCATTTT. The chain links TRBV7-2 to TRBJ1-5; D is uncertain. The V gene's germline CDR1 is SGHTA and CDR2 FQGNSA. Trimming pared 3 bases from V and 11 bases from J, leaving 11 bases between. The CDR3 contains 12 residues. Full variable domain (outside the CDR3, taken from reference TRBV7-2 and TRBJ1-5): GAGVSQSPSNKVTEKGKDVELRCDPISGHTALYWYRQSLGQGLEFLIYFQGNSAPDKSGLPSDRFSAERTGGSVSTLTIQRTQQEDSAVYLCASSLPGRTQHFGDGTRLSIL.

The sample holds a few counts of this clonotype. The chain couples TRBV15 to TRBJ2-4; D gene unclear. The germline V gene has CDR1 LNHNV and CDR2 YYDKDF (reference sequence). The V and J ends lost 3 bases and 6 bases respectively, with 6 bases between them. The CDR3 has 12 amino acids. DNA of the CDR3: TGTGCCACCAGCAGGGAAACAAACATTCAGTACTTC. It yields the protein CATSRETNIQYF.

V gene TRBV7-2 combines with J gene TRBJ2-1; D is perhaps TRBD2 (6 bases). Trimming took 3 bases from V and 0 from J, leaving 12 bases between them. Germline loops: CDR1 SGHTA, CDR2 FQGNSA. The CDR3 is 16 residues long. CDR3 protein: CASSLAAGSSYNEQFF. In DNA, the CDR3 is TGTGCCAGCAGCTTGGCAGCGGGTAGCTCCTACAATGAGCAGTTCTTC.